The source of this T cell receptor (beta chain) is a study of cytomegalovirus exposure and HLA in healthy donors. Vbeta (60) and Jbeta (13) primers were used in the PCR. Generated by immunoSEQ multiplex PCR, the TCRdb table keeps only in-frame clones and is missing some. The top ten clones hold approximately 3.7% of a sample with some 98,000 clones, about four fifths of them seen once. Notes on this clone: Its target is not known.

Broader study findings: The records held CMV serostatus as the only immune exposure information.

CDR3 length: 18 amino acids. CDR1 is LGHNA and CDR2 is YNFKEQ in the germline V gene. The junction had 12 bases not matched to a gene; V was cut back by 0 bases and J by 5 bases. This sequence joins TRBV4-2 and TRBJ2-1; 8 positions agree with TRBD1. This receptor was identified in a female donor in good health and CMV-seropositive. Sequencing input: PBMCs. CDR3 loop: CASSQDASWTGTDNEQFF. The CDR3 nucleotides read TGTGCCAGCAGCCAAGATGCTTCGTGGACAGGGACGGACAATGAGCAGTTCTTC.